These 25 T cell receptor beta chains came from one sample sequenced in a study of cytomegalovirus exposure and HLA in healthy donors. Measured with immunoSEQ multiplex PCR; TCRdb has only the in-frame clones, and not every one. The data show 150,000 or so clones, with around nine tenths seen just once and more than 1.2% held by the top ten. What was sequenced was PBMCs. The origin of the receptors is a woman under 40 in good health and CMV-seronegative.

This chain connects TRBV9 to TRBJ2-1, with a weak D call TRBD2 (7 bases). This CDR3 has 17 residues. The V gene lost 0 bases and the J gene lost 5 bases, with 18 bases spanning the gap. Germline values: CDR1 SGDLS, CDR2 YYNGEE. In DNA, the CDR3 is TGTGCCAGCAGCGTAGGTTATTCGGGGGGCTCTGACAATGAGCAGTTCTTC. Translated, it gives CASSVGYSGGSDNEQFF.

The V gene is TRBV4-2, the J gene TRBJ2-3; 7 bases are a match to TRBD2. V dropped 6 bases and J dropped 0; count of bases not matched to a gene: 3. The CDR3 consists of 14 residues. Germline lookup yields CDR1 LGHNA and CDR2 YNFKEQ. The chain's CDR3 is CASRTSLSTDTQYF. The DNA of the CDR3 is TGTGCCAGCAGGACTAGCCTTAGCACAGATACGCAGTATTTT.

The CDR3 region is CATSRDRTAGNTIYF. CDR3 nucleotide sequence: TGTGCCACCAGCAGAGATCGGACAGCGGGAAACACCATATATTTT. This sequence joins TRBV15 and TRBJ1-3, with TRBD1 as a possible D gene (6 bases). Trimming cost V 0 bases and J 4 bases, with 10 bases left between them. The CDR3 sequence is 15 residues long. Germline V gene sequence: CDR1 LNHNV, CDR2 YYDKDF (reference sequence).

CDR3 bases: TGTGCCAGCAGTCAGACCGGGACTACTACTAAAGATACGCAGTATTTT. Translated, it gives CASSQTGTTTKDTQYF. V gene TRBV11-2 combines with J gene TRBJ2-3; 7 bases match TRBD2. CDR3 length: 16 amino acids. V lost 6 bases, J lost 5 bases, and 14 bases stayed unmatched. Germline V gene lookup returns CDR1 SGHAT and CDR2 FQNNGV.

This clone was seen only once. This chain uses TRBV19 with TRBJ2-2, with TRBD1 as a possible D gene (5 bases). Germline V gene sequence: CDR1 LNHDA, CDR2 SQIVND (reference sequence). CDR3 length: 15 amino acids. The V and J ends lost 7 bases and 2 bases respectively, with 14 bases between them. CDR3 loop: CASMGPGLNTGELFF. Here the CDR3 DNA reads TGTGCCAGTATGGGGCCAGGGTTAAACACCGGGGAGCTGTTTTTT.

There are a few counts of this clone. V is TRBV5-1 and J is TRBJ1-1, with 8 bases aligning to TRBD1. Germline loops: CDR1 SGHRS, CDR2 YFSETQ. This CDR3 comprises 17 residues. V shed 6 bases, J shed 7 bases, and the junction held 20 bases outside the gene matches. CDR3 region: CASTHPAGNTGTGEAFF. CDR3 in DNA: TGCGCCAGCACCCACCCGGCGGGCAATACCGGGACAGGTGAAGCTTTCTTT.

The chain has TRBV9 and TRBJ2-5; a weak D match, TRBD2 (5 bases). The germline CDR1 and CDR2 sequences are SGDLS and YYNGEE. The V gene lost 0 bases and the J gene lost 0 bases, with 12 bases spanning the gap. This CDR3 contains 16 residues. CDR3 amino acids: CASSVDHRGYQETQYF. The CDR3 DNA sequence: TGTGCCAGCAGCGTAGATCACCGCGGGTACCAAGAGACCCAGTACTTC.

Only one count was recorded for this clone. J is TRBJ1-3 and V is TRBV29-1; 9 bases agree with TRBD1. CDR3 length: 18 residues. The V gene's germline CDR1 is SQVTM and CDR2 ANQGSEA. V was clipped by 0 bases and J by 1 base; unmatched bases: 10. CDR3 DNA: TGCAGCGTTGAAGATTGGCAATGGGACAGGGCGTCTGGAAACACCATATATTTT. Amino acid sequence: CSVEDWQWDRASGNTIYF.

V usage is TRBV5-6 and J usage is TRBJ2-1, with 10 bases that match TRBD2. Germline V gene sequence: CDR1 SGHDT, CDR2 YYEEEE. This CDR3 has 16 amino acids. Trimming removed 0 bases from V and 4 bases from J; junction bases left unmatched: 4. In DNA, the CDR3 is TGTGCCAGCAGCTTGGTTACTAGCGGGGTTTACAATGAGCAGTTCTTC. It is translated as CASSLVTSGVYNEQFF.

The CDR3 spells CASSQGGTSGGAYEQYF. CDR3 coding DNA: TGTGCCAGCAGCCAGGGAGGGACTAGCGGGGGGGCCTACGAGCAGTACTTC. The chain uses TRBV4-2 and TRBJ2-7, with TRBD2 identical over 16 bases. Germline CDR1 reads LGHNA; CDR2 reads YNFKEQ. V lost 3 bases and J lost 2; bases outside the gene matches: 4. The CDR3 length is 17 residues.

V gene TRBV6-1 combines with J gene TRBJ2-7; 9 bases are shared with TRBD2. Germline-derived CDR1 and CDR2 are MNHNS and SASEGT. V gave up 4 bases and J gave up 4 bases; unmatched junction bases: 11. The CDR3 covers 16 residues. The CDR3 loop is CASSGGASGDPYEQYF. The CDR3 DNA sequence: TGTGCCAGCAGTGGTGGGGCTAGCGGGGACCCATACGAGCAGTACTTC.

V gene TRBV27 combines with J gene TRBJ2-1; D is undetermined. This CDR3 is built from 12 residues. The germline CDR1 and CDR2 sequences are MNHEY and SMNVEV (reference sequence). V shed 11 bases and J shed 1 base, with 9 bases lying between them. The CDR3 protein is CASGSSYNEQFF. The CDR3, as DNA: TGTGCCTCCGGGTCTTCCTACAATGAGCAGTTCTTC.

The gene calls are TRBV9 and TRBJ2-2, with 7 bases lining up with TRBD1. With V trimmed by 0 bases and J by 3 bases, 8 bases remained unmatched. The CDR3 sequence is 17 residues long. In germline, CDR1 is SGDLS, CDR2 YYNGEE. This chain's CDR3 is CASSVARDTGDTGELFF. CDR3 nucleotide sequence: TGTGCCAGCAGCGTAGCTAGGGACACAGGGGACACCGGGGAGCTGTTTTTT.

CDR3 nucleotides: TGCAGCGTGGCAGGGGTAGAAGCTTTCTTT. Its protein is CSVAGVEAFF. J is TRBJ1-1 and V is TRBV29-1; D perhaps matches TRBD1 (6 bases). The V end lost 6 bases, the J end lost 8 bases, and 10 bases lay between the germline ends. The V gene's germline CDR1 is SQVTM and CDR2 ANQGSEA. CDR3 length equals 10 residues.

On this clone itself: The conserved closing phenylalanine or tryptophan is absent in this CDR3, likely reflecting a read error. The limits of the CDR3 on the DNA are not certain, so only TCRdb's listed CDR3 is given. The CDR3 sequence: CAWSPLARITRY. V is TRBV30 and J is TRBJ1-2. The germline CDR1 and CDR2 sequences are GTSNPN and SVGIG (reference sequence). From its first to its last residue, the CDR3 has 12 amino acids.

The chain is built from TRBV6-1 and TRBJ1-1, with D maybe TRBD1 (6 bases). Germline V gives CDR1 MNHNS, CDR2 SASEGT. This CDR3 is built from 14 residues. V was pared by 7 bases and J by 0 bases, with 12 bases between. The CDR3 DNA is TGTGCCAGCACCGAGGACAGAGTGAACACTGAAGCTTTCTTT. It specifies CASTEDRVNTEAFF.

This sequence joins TRBV6-6 and TRBJ2-7, with a weak D call TRBD1 (6 bases). Germline V lookup: CDR1 MNHNY, CDR2 SVGAGI (reference sequence). This CDR3 spans 16 amino acids. V lost 4 bases, J lost 3 bases, and 19 bases lay in between. CDR3 coding DNA: TGTGCCAGCAGTTCCGAGGGCAGAACAGGGATCTACGAGCAGTACTTC. This sequence encodes CASSSEGRTGIYEQYF.

The rearrangement uses TRBV27 and TRBJ1-5; D is possibly TRBD1 (6 bases). CDR3 length: 16 residues. The V gene lost 5 bases and the J gene lost 3 bases, with 17 bases spanning the gap. Germline CDR1 MNHEY, CDR2 SMNVEV (reference sequence). The CDR3 DNA follows: TGTGCCAGCAGTCCGATGGCCACAGGGTACAATCAGCCCCAGCATTTT. It encodes CASSPMATGYNQPQHF.

This clone was detected a few times. The rearrangement joins TRBV6-5 to TRBJ1-2; D may be TRBD1 (6 bases). This CDR3 comprises 13 residues. The germline V gene has CDR1 MNHEY and CDR2 SVGAGI. With 7 bases removed from V and 4 bases from J, the gap between germline ends came to 13 bases. The CDR3 region is CASKRTEGYGYTF. CDR3 DNA sequence: TGTGCCAGCAAAAGGACAGAGGGCTATGGCTACACCTTC.

The V call is TRBV7-2, the J call TRBJ2-5; 10 nucleotides agree with TRBD2. The CDR3 extends over 16 amino acids. V was pared by 3 bases and J by 5 bases, with 9 bases of the junction left unmatched. Germline V gene lookup returns CDR1 SGHTA and CDR2 FQGNSA. The CDR3 nucleotides read TGTGCCAGCAGCTTGTCCAGCGGGGGGGCCTTCGAGACCCAGTACTTC. Translation gives CASSLSSGGAFETQYF.

This chain connects TRBV6-5 to TRBJ1-1, with D uncertain. This CDR3 region has 11 residues. Germline V gene data show CDR1 as MNHEY and CDR2 as SVGAGI. V was shortened by 0 bases and J by 12 bases, with 8 bases between the two germline ends. The CDR3 DNA reads TGTGCCAGCAGTTACTCGCTATTGACTTTCTTT. Protein product: CASSYSLLTFF.

The V and J genes are TRBV5-6 and TRBJ1-1, with no clear D. V lost 2 bases, J lost 0 bases, and 8 bases lay in between. The V gene's germline CDR1 is SGHDT and CDR2 YYEEEE. This CDR3 spans 14 amino acids. The CDR3 coding sequence is TGTGCCAGCAGCTTTCGACGGGTGAACACTGAAGCTTTCTTT. It is translated as CASSFRRVNTEAFF.

The chain combines TRBV5-1 with TRBJ2-5; D might be TRBD2 (5 bases). This CDR3 has 11 residues. The V gene's germline CDR1 is SGHRS and CDR2 YFSETQ. Trimming left V 5 bases short and J 3 bases short, with 5 bases between. Here the CDR3 reads CASRLEETQYF. The DNA of the CDR3 is TGCGCCAGCAGACTAGAAGAGACCCAGTACTTC.

The chain links TRBV29-1 to TRBJ1-5, with 10 bases identical to TRBD1. Germline-derived CDR1 and CDR2 are SQVTM and ANQGSEA. J gave up 2 bases and V 5 bases, and 9 bases lay outside the gene matches. This CDR3 is 16 amino acids long. CDR3 DNA sequence: TGCAGCGTTTCTGGGACAGGGGTTTCTGGCAATCAGCCCCAGCATTTT. This sequence encodes CSVSGTGVSGNQPQHF.

This chain connects TRBV4-1 to TRBJ2-3; TRBD2 might be the D (5 bases). From germline, CDR1 is MGHRA and CDR2 YSYEKL. CDR3 size: 12 residues. V lost 8 bases and J 3 bases, leaving 9 bases between the germline ends. The CDR3 bases are TGCGCCAGCCGTGGGGAGACAGATACGCAGTATTTT. Translated, it gives CASRGETDTQYF.